This T cell receptor beta chain was captured by sequencing in a study of blood T cell repertoires in COVID-19 (TCRdb year 2020). Regarding the research as a whole: Samples covering the acute and convalescent phases of COVID-19 were provided by collaborators in the United States, Italy and Spain. Where available, HLA class I and class II types were obtained from metadata supplied by the sample provider rather than from assay-based typing. Samples came from the ongoing ImmuneRACE study (first 160 participants) plus 1,254 subjects from 6 global collaborators. Deeply sampled blood TCRbeta repertoires from subjects exposed to, actively infected with, or recovered from COVID-19 were included in the dataset. The material from the prospective study consisted of cDNA or gDNA derived from T cells, B-cell-depleted T cells, or PBMCs. The repertoires were released in a freely available public database intended as a resource for research on the immune response to SARS-CoV-2. Nearly every sample came with metadata listing a de-identified subject ID, COVID-19 status, age in years and sex. Here is what the overall study found, with its caveats: The quantity of clinical and demographic metadata differed by source and by participant and was supplied without curation.

Notes on this clone: What this receptor recognizes is not known. No qualities accompany the bases; no much larger clone lies one base away.

Whole blood was collected in K2EDTA tubes by collaborating institutions according to the institutions' own protocols. For TCRbeta analysis, collaborator samples were shipped as frozen whole blood, as isolated PBMCs, or as DNA extracted from either sample type. The immunoSEQ Assay, a bias-controlled multiplex PCR, was used to amplify TCRbeta CDR3 regions from genomic DNA. Concerning the study's data processing: The number of nucleated cells in each sample was estimated by amplification of reference gene primers within the assay. To quantify the absolute abundance of each unique TCRbeta CDR3 rearrangement, sequence reads were collapsed and filtered. For each sample, productive Simpson clonality was calculated by taking the square root of Simpson's diversity index across productive rearrangements. What TCRdb holds here is the immuneACCESS table cut down to in-frame rearrangements. Part of the clones is not present; checked against another copy, under half of the missing clones reflect an unresolved V gene, and the others are unexplained. V and J calls and clone size follow that table, whereas D and trimming were derived from the DNA. The sample table lists 65,000 to 80,000 clones, about 90% of them with a count of one. Of the sample, approximately 6.3% falls within the top ten clones.

Trimming costs V 1 base and J 8 bases, and their ends lie 17 bases apart. The CDR3, cysteine through phenylalanine, is 15 amino acids long. The retained sequence is limited to the CDR3, 45 bases, with the frame set at the first base. CDR1 and CDR2 were assigned from the germline V gene as SGHTA and FQGNSA. Sequencing was done on a sample of peripheral blood. The chain couples TRBV7-2 to TRBJ1-1; too little of a D gene remains to name it. The TCR was taken from a man over 45 with active COVID-19. The nucleotide sequence is given as TGTGCCAGCAGCTTAGATGCGGGCAGGTTCATAGAAGCTTTCTTT. This sequence encodes CASSLDAGRFIEAFF.